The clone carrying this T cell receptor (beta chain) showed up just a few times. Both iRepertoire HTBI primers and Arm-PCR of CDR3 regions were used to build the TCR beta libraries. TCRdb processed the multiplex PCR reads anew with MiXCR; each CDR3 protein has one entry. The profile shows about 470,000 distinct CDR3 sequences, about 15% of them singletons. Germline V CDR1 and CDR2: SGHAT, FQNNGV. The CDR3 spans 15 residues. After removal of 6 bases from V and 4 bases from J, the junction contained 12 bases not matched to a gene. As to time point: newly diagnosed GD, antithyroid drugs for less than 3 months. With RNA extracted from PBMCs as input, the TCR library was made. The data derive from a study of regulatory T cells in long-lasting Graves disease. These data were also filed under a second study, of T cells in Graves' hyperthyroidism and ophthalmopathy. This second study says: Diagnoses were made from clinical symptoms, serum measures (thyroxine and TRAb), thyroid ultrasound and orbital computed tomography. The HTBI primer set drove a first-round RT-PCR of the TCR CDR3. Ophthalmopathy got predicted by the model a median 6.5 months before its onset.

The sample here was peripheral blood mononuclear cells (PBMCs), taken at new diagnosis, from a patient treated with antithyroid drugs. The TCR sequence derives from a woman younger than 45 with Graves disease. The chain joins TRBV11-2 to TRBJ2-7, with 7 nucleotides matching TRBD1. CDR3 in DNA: TGTGCCAGCAGTCCCCAGGGGGAAATAAGTTACGAGCAGTACTTC. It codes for CASSPQGEISYEQYF. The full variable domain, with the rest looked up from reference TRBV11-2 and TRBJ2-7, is EAGVAQSPRYKIIEKRQSVAFWCNPISGHATLYWYQQILGQGPKLLIQFQNNGVVDDSQLPKDRFSAERLKGVDSTLKIQPAKLEDSAVYLCASSPQGEISYEQYFGPGTRLTVT.